Presented here are 24 T cell receptor beta chains from one specimen sequenced in a study of blood T cells in healthy people across ages. Using a J-beta primer mix together with a sample-barcoded 5' primer, a second PCR was run for roughly 7 to 11 cycles. TCRdb used MiXCR to reprocess the 5' RACE reads, holding one entry per CDR3 protein. This sample has hundreds of thousands of distinct CDR3 sequences, with approximately 24% found just once. These data also formed part of another study, on T cells of mothers and their children.

Input material: blood. These receptors were collected from a boy between 5 and 17 years old in good health.

The chain combines TRBV7-2 with TRBJ1-1, with TRBD1 matching over 10 bases. The germline CDR1 and CDR2 sequences are SGHTA and FQGNSA. This CDR3 comprises 14 residues. J gave up 4 bases and V 5 bases, and 4 bases lay outside the gene matches. CDR3 bases: TGTGCCAGCAGCATCTGGACAGGGGGCACTGAAGCTTTCTTT. As protein: CASSIWTGGTEAFF.

This chain connects TRBV3-1 to TRBJ1-6; D is ambiguous. Germline assignment: CDR1 LGHDT and CDR2 YNNKEL (reference sequence). The V end was cut by 2 bases, the J end by 0 bases, with 5 bases between. The length of the CDR3 is 15 residues. CDR3 bases: TGTGCCAGCAGCCAACAGAGCTCCTATAATTCACCCCTCCACTTT. This sequence encodes CASSQQSSYNSPLHF.

This clonotype was detected only a few times. CDR3 nucleotides: TGTGCCAGCAGCCTCTCAGGCGGGGGGCGCAACAATGAGCAGTTCTTC. This codes for CASSLSGGGRNNEQFF. This chain connects TRBV27 to TRBJ2-1; 8 bases line up with TRBD2. CDR1 MNHEY and CDR2 SMNVEV come from the germline V gene (reference sequence). Losses at the gene ends were 6 bases for V and 5 bases for J; bases not matched to a gene: 12. This CDR3 spans 16 amino acids.

The chain employs TRBV14 and TRBJ1-2; TRBD1 matches 7 bases. The ends lost 1 base at V and 8 bases at J; junction bases unmatched: 7. Per germline, CDR1 SGHDN and CDR2 FVKESK. This CDR3 spans 14 amino acids. The CDR3 is CASSQGDRASGYTF. CDR3 DNA sequence: TGTGCCAGCAGCCAAGGAGACAGGGCCTCCGGCTACACCTTC.

This clonotype has more than one count but fewer than ten. The rearrangement links TRBV11-2 to TRBJ2-7, with 14 positions matching TRBD2. The CDR3 consists of 17 residues. V was clipped by 5 bases and J by 0 bases; unmatched bases: 6. The germline V gene has CDR1 SGHAT and CDR2 FQNNGV. Here the CDR3 reads CASSLGTSGGFSYEQYF. CDR3 DNA sequence: TGTGCCAGCAGCCTCGGGACTAGCGGGGGCTTCTCCTACGAGCAGTACTTC.

The DNA for the CDR3 is TGTGCCAGCAGTTTAGACAGGGGGCCATTGGGCGAGCAGTACTTC. Translating it yields CASSLDRGPLGEQYF. The chain employs TRBV12-3 or TRBV12-4 and TRBJ2-7; 9 bases line up with TRBD1. J was trimmed by 6 bases and V by 1 base; bases with no gene match: 7. This CDR3 has 15 amino acids.

This clonotype has just a few counts. The chain employs TRBV7-3 and TRBJ2-5; D may be TRBD1 (6 bases). The assigned J gene may be wrong: the sequence end matches TRBJ2-1 better. The CDR3 contains 13 residues. CDR1 SGHTA and CDR2 FQGTGA come from the germline V gene. DNA for the CDR3: TGTGCCAGCAGCGAGAACAGGGACAATGAGCAGTTCTTC. Amino acids: CASSENRDNEQFF.

There are a few counts of this clonotype. The rearrangement uses TRBV27 and TRBJ2-1; D might be TRBD2 (5 bases). TRBJ2-7 explains the end of the DNA better; the J call may be wrong. The CDR3 contains 14 residues. Germline loops: CDR1 MNHEY, CDR2 SMNVEV (reference sequence). CDR3 coding DNA: TGTGCCAGCAGTCCAACCCTAGGACTTCGCGAGCAGTACTTC. Its translation: CASSPTLGLREQYF.

This clonotype was found a few times. This chain uses TRBV24-1 with TRBJ2-5; TRBD1 aligns across 8 bases. Germline assignment: CDR1 KGHDR and CDR2 SFDVKD. The CDR3 sequence is 15 residues long. The J segment lost 5 bases and the V segment lost 1 base, leaving 5 bases of the junction unmatched. CDR3 region: CATSDLTGGWETQYF. The CDR3 DNA follows: TGTGCCACCAGTGATTTAACAGGGGGTTGGGAGACCCAGTACTTC.

The chain has TRBV7-9 and TRBJ2-1; tentative D call: TRBD2 (5 bases). The CDR3 extends over 14 amino acids. V was clipped by 1 base and J by 10 bases, with 14 bases between them. Germline V gene lookup returns CDR1 SEHNR and CDR2 FQNEAQ (reference sequence). CDR3 loop: CASSLVSDSAEQFF. CDR3 nucleotides: TGTGCCAGCAGCTTAGTGTCGGACTCGGCGGAGCAGTTCTTC.

This clonotype was seen a few times. The rearrangement links TRBV5-4 to TRBJ2-6; D unclear. The V gene's germline CDR1 is SGHNT and CDR2 YYREEE (reference sequence). Deletions cut 4 bases from V and 4 bases from J, with 9 bases between. CDR3 length equals 14 residues. The CDR3 DNA is TGTGCCAGCAGCAATGTTTTCGGGGCCAACGTCCTGACTTTC. Its translation is CASSNVFGANVLTF. The full variable domain, completed using reference TRBV5-4 and TRBJ2-6, is ETGVTQSPTHLIKTRGQQVTLRCSSQSGHNTVSWYQQALGQGPQFIFQYYREEENGRGNFPPRFSGLQFPNYSSELNVNALELDDSALYLCASSNVFGANVLTFGAGSRLTVL.

The sample holds a few counts of this clonotype. The chain recombines TRBV3-1 with TRBJ2-5; unclear D gene. Germline assignment: CDR1 LGHDT and CDR2 YNNKEL (reference sequence). This CDR3 region has 16 residues. Trimming stripped 1 base from V and 5 bases from J, with 17 bases between. The CDR3 DNA sequence: TGTGCCAGCAGCCAAGTACGTAGAGGCCCCAGGGAGACCCAGTACTTC. It yields the protein CASSQVRRGPRETQYF.

This sequence joins TRBV20-1 and TRBJ2-5; D possibly uses TRBD1 or TRBD2 (7 bases each). CDR3 length: 16 residues. V lost 3 bases to trimming and J lost 0 bases, with 17 bases between them. CDR1 and CDR2 from the germline V gene are DFQATT and SNEGSKA (reference sequence). For the CDR3, the DNA is TGCAGTGCTAGGGGGGGGACAGTCCGACACCAAGAGACCCAGTACTTC. As protein: CSARGGTVRHQETQYF.

This clonotype was picked up many times. The chain couples TRBV9 to TRBJ2-1, with D perhaps matching TRBD2 (5 bases). The CDR3 covers 12 residues. Trimming removed 4 bases at V and 7 bases at J, with 9 bases between. CDR1 is SGDLS, CDR2 YYNGEE, per germline. Here the CDR3 DNA reads TGTGCCAGCAGCAGGACTTCGAATGAGCAGTTCTTC. Translating it yields CASSRTSNEQFF. Combining the CDR3 with reference TRBV9 and TRBJ2-1 gives the whole variable domain DSGVTQTPKHLITATGQRVTLRCSPRSGDLSVYWYQQSLDQGLQFLIQYYNGEERAKGNILERFSAQQFPDLHSELNLSSLELGDSALYFCASSRTSNEQFFGPGTRLTVL.

The chain joins TRBV7-9 to TRBJ2-7; D gene uncertain. The CDR3 contains 14 residues. Trimming stripped 3 bases from V and 3 bases from J, with 12 bases between. Germline V gene lookup returns CDR1 SEHNR and CDR2 FQNEAQ (reference sequence). CDR3 DNA sequence: TGTGCCAGCAGCTTCCCGACACAGATCTACGAGCAGTACGTC. It encodes CASSFPTQIYEQYV.

The chain uses TRBV6-5 and TRBJ1-6; D not resolved. With 6 bases removed from V and 7 bases from J, the gap between germline ends came to 16 bases. CDR1 is MNHEY and CDR2 is SVGAGI in the germline V gene. The CDR3 length is 15 residues. Here the CDR3 reads CASSLLGNGNSPLHF. CDR3 sequence (DNA): TGTGCCAGCAGCCTTTTGGGGAATGGGAATTCACCCCTCCACTTT.

This rearrangement joins TRBV6-1 to TRBJ2-1, with TRBD1 identical over 9 bases. Germline V gene lookup returns CDR1 MNHNS and CDR2 SASEGT. Trimming removed 3 bases from V and 2 bases from J; junction bases left unmatched: 8. CDR3 length: 17 residues. The CDR3, as DNA: TGTGCCAGCAGTGATTGGGGGACAGGGAATCCCTACAATGAGCAGTTCTTC. Protein: CASSDWGTGNPYNEQFF.

This sequence joins TRBV12-3 or TRBV12-4 and TRBJ1-2; TRBD1 agrees at 7 bases. V lost 8 bases and J lost 2; bases outside the gene matches: 8. This CDR3 has 14 residues. CDR3 sequence reads: CASGSGGKNYGYTF. For the CDR3, the DNA is TGTGCCAGCGGATCAGGGGGGAAAAACTATGGCTACACCTTC.

This clonotype has only a few counts. The chain employs TRBV5-1 and TRBJ2-1, with TRBD1 as a possible D gene (6 bases). The closer fit of TRBJ2-7 to the DNA end suggests the J call may be wrong. Germline V CDR1 and CDR2: SGHRS, YFSETQ. This CDR3 has 14 amino acids. CDR3 nucleotide sequence: TGCGCCAGCAGGAAAAGAGGACAGACCTACGAGCAGTACTTC. Its protein product is CASRKRGQTYEQYF.

This clonotype was seen a handful of times. V and J are TRBV7-9 and TRBJ1-6, with TRBD1 matching over 11 bases. This CDR3 has 15 amino acids. Germline values: CDR1 SEHNR, CDR2 FQNEAQ (reference sequence). V shed 1 base, J shed 9 bases, and the junction held 2 bases outside the gene matches. Written as DNA, the CDR3 is TGTGCCAGCAGCTTAGAGGGGACAGGGGGTTCACCCCTCCACTTT. The encoded protein is CASSLEGTGGSPLHF.

V is TRBV2 and J is TRBJ2-1; TRBD2 matches at 8 bases. The better agreement between TRBJ2-5 and the DNA end casts doubt on the J call. CDR1 is SNHLY and CDR2 is FYNNEI in the germline V gene. The CDR3 sequence is 15 residues long. CDR3 sequence reads: CASRRGGLDRETQYF. Here the CDR3 DNA reads TGTGCCAGCAGGAGGGGGGGACTAGACCGGGAGACCCAGTACTTC.

This clonotype was found a few times. The V call is TRBV10-3, the J call TRBJ2-5, with 9 bases aligning to TRBD1. Germline V gene lookup returns CDR1 ENHRY and CDR2 SYGVKD. This CDR3 contains 14 residues. The ends lost 6 bases at V and 2 bases at J; junction bases unmatched: 4. The CDR3, as DNA: TGTGCCATCAGGAACGACAGGGGGCAAGAGACCCAGTACTTC. As protein: CAIRNDRGQETQYF.

The rearrangement links TRBV5-1 to TRBJ2-1; TRBD2 matches 11 bases. The ends lost 1 base at V and 8 bases at J; junction bases unmatched: 5. Germline V gives CDR1 SGHRS, CDR2 YFSETQ. The CDR3 loop spans 15 amino acids. The CDR3 region has the DNA TGCGCCAGCAGCTTGATGACTAGCGGGGTAGATGAGCAGTTCTTC. Amino acid sequence: CASSLMTSGVDEQFF.

The chain combines TRBV20-1 with TRBJ2-1; TRBD1 is a possible D gene (5 bases). Germline V gene lookup returns CDR1 DFQATT and CDR2 SNEGSKA (reference sequence). CDR3 length: 14 residues. V was pared by 0 bases and J by 7 bases, with 13 bases between. The CDR3 region is CSARDQRGTNEQFF. The CDR3 DNA reads as TGCAGTGCTAGAGATCAAAGGGGCACGAATGAGCAGTTCTTC.